This T cell receptor beta chain was sequenced during a study of control samples from healthy donors and cancer patients. TCRdb keeps only in-frame clones here, not all; method: immunoSEQ multiplex PCR. Altogether about 29,000 clones are present, around nine tenths being singletons, with the ten largest covering 3.5% to 5%. The germline V gene has CDR1 SGHRS and CDR2 YFSETQ. This CDR3 spans 15 amino acids. V trimming: 4 bases; J trimming: 6 bases; junction bases outside the gene matches: 6. Sequenced: formalin-fixed, paraffin-embedded tissue. The sequence was obtained from a female donor with melanoma. The chain is built from TRBV5-1 and TRBJ2-1, with 11 positions matching TRBD2. CDR3 coding DNA: TGCGCCAGCAGCCCGGCCGGGACTAGCGGCAATGAGCAGTTCTTC. Amino acids: CASSPAGTSGNEQFF.